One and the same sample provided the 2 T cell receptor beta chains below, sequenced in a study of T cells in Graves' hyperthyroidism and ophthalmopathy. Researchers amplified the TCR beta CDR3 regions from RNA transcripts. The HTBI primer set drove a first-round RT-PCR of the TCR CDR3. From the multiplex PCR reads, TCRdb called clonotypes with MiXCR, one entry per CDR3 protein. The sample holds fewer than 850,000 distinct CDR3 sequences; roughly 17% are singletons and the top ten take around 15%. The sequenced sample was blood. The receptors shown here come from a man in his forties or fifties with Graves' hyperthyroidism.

The DNA of the CDR3 is TGTGCCAGCAGCTTAGCCATCGACGGAGAGACCCAGTACTTC. As protein: CASSLAIDGETQYF. The gene calls are TRBV11-1 and TRBJ2-5; no reliable D call. The CDR3 covers 14 residues. Per the germline V gene, CDR1 is SGHAT and CDR2 is FQDESV (reference sequence). V lost 0 bases and J 4 bases, leaving 9 bases between the germline ends.

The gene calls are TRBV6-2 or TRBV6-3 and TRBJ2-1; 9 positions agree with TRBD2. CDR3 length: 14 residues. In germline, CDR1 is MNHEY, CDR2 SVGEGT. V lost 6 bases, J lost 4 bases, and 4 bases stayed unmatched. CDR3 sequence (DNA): TGTGCCAGCAGGTTTAGCGGGGGTTACAATGAGCAGTTCTTC. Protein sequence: CASRFSGGYNEQFF.